Listed below are T cell receptor beta chains from one sample, sequenced in a study of Ad26.COV2.S vaccination and SARS-CoV-2 variants. Sequenced by immunoSEQ multiplex PCR; TCRdb stores in-frame clones only, minus some. The sample yields a few hundred thousand clones, 83% seen once. The sequenced sample was peripheral blood, obtained in a trial of Ad26.COV2.S vaccine versus placebo. These receptor sequences come from a person aged 18-60 years who received the Ad26.COV2.S COVID-19 vaccine or a placebo. CDR3s include the opening cysteine and the closing phenylalanine or tryptophan. A D gene is named only where the DNA matches it firmly. Clone size is shown for a subset of rows, as once, few, many or a class of expanded clone.

NA,NA,13,TRBJ2-3,TRBV6-5,TGTGCCAGCAGGGGATTTGTCACAGATACGCAGTATTTT,CASRGFVTDTQYF
NA,TRBD1,13,TRBJ1-1,TRBV19,TGTGCCAGTAGTCGGGACAGGCGCACTGAAGCTTTCTTT,CASSRDRRTEAFF
NA,NA,15,TRBJ1-2,TRBV4-3,TGCGCCAGCAGCCAAGGGGTAAGGGAGAACTATGGCTACACCTTC,CASSQGVRENYGYTF
NA,NA,15,TRBJ2-1,TRBV4-1,TGCGCCAGCAGCCAAGATGAGGGGCCTTACAATGAGCAGTTCTTC,CASSQDEGPYNEQFF
NA,NA,13,TRBJ1-1,TRBV5-1,TGCGCCAGCAGCTTTGGGGGGAACACTGAAGCTTTCTTT,CASSFGGNTEAFF
NA,NA,11,TRBJ2-1,TRBV15,TGTGCCACCAGCATAGTCACTGAGCAGTTCTTC,CATSIVTEQFF
NA,NA,15,TRBJ2-2,TRBV6-5,TGTGCCAGCAGTTCCAGGGCCTCGGGCACCGGGGAGCTGTTTTTT,CASSSRASGTGELFF
few,NA,13,TRBJ2-7,TRBV6-5,TGTGCCAGCAGTTACCTGGGGGACTACGAGCAGTACTTC,CASSYLGDYEQYF
NA,NA,15,TRBJ1-5,TRBV7-9,TGTGCCAGCAGCTTCGGGGGGAATGGCAATCAGCCCCAGCATTTT,CASSFGGNGNQPQHF
once,NA,17,TRBJ2-7,TRBV14,TGTGCCAGCAGCCAAGATGGGCCCATCTCACGCTCCTACGAGCAGTACTTC,CASSQDGPISRSYEQYF
NA,TRBD1,15,TRBJ1-1,TRBV3-1/TRBV3-2,TGTGCCAGCAGCACCCGACAGGGGGCTGGGAATGAAGCTTTCTTT,CASSTRQGAGNEAFF
few,TRBD1,15,TRBJ1-1,TRBV6-6,TGTGCCAGCATCCGTAGGGACAGTTCTTACACTGAAGCTTTCTTT,CASIRRDSSYTEAFF
NA,NA,14,TRBJ1-1,TRBV5-1,TGCGCCAGCAGCTTGGGATACGGAGCCACTGAAGCTTTCTTT,CASSLGYGATEAFF
NA,NA,18,TRBJ1-3,TRBV21-1,TGTGCCAGCAGCCTTCCGGGACAGGGGTTATCCTCTGGAAACACCATATATTTT,CASSLPGQGLSSGNTIYF
NA,NA,12,TRBJ2-1,TRBV2,TGTGCCAGCAGTCTACAGGGCGATGAGCAGTTCTTC,CASSLQGDEQFF
NA,NA,13,TRBJ2-3,TRBV3-1/TRBV3-2,TGTGCCAGCAGCCAGGGCGAGCGGCGTACGCAGTATTTT,CASSQGERRTQYF
NA,NA,14,TRBJ1-2,TRBV9,TGTGCCAGCAGCGACCCCTCCAAGACTCCAGGCTACACCTTC,CASSDPSKTPGYTF
NA,TRBD1,15,TRBJ1-2,TRBV6-5,TGTGCCAGCAGTTTCCGGAACAGGGGAGAGGGTGGCTACACCTTC,CASSFRNRGEGGYTF
NA,NA,14,TRBJ2-1,TRBV21-1,TGTGCCAGCAGCAAAGCGCTTTGGGGTAAAGTTTGGTTCTTC,CASSKALWGKVWFF
NA,TRBD1,14,TRBJ2-7,TRBV19,TGTGCCAGTAGTCCCTGGACAGGGGACCACGAGCAGTACTTC,CASSPWTGDHEQYF
once,TRBD2,15,TRBJ2-1,TRBV2,TGTGCCAGCAGTGAAAGTAGCGGGAGCTACAATGAGCAGTTCTTC,CASSESSGSYNEQFF
NA,TRBD1,11,TRBJ2-1,TRBV4-1,TGCGCCAGCAGCGGGAACAGGGGTCCGTTCTTC,CASSGNRGPFF
once,TRBD2,15,TRBJ2-1,TRBV25-1,TGTGCCAGCAACCAAGCGGGAGGGTCTTACAATGAGCAGTTCTTC,CASNQAGGSYNEQFF
NA,NA,11,TRBJ2-7,TRBV20-1,TGCAGTGGTGCCGGGTCCTACGAGCAGTACTTC,CSGAGSYEQYF
NA,NA,13,TRBJ2-7,TRBV19,TGTGCCAGTAGTGTGGGATCCTCCTACGAGCAGTACTTC,CASSVGSSYEQYF
NA,NA,15,TRBJ1-1,TRBV5-1,TGCGCCAGCAGCCCGAACTACAGAGAGAACACTGAAGCTTTCTTT,CASSPNYRENTEAFF
NA,TRBD1,15,TRBJ1-4,TRBV2,TGTGCCAGCAGCTGGTCAGGGGGAACTAATGAAAAACTGTTTTTT,CASSWSGGTNEKLFF